This TCR beta chain was profiled in a study of Ad26.COV2.S vaccination and SARS-CoV-2 variants. Germline V CDR1 and CDR2: MNHEY, SVGAGI. The CDR3 contains 13 residues. V dropped 6 bases and J dropped 0 bases, with 6 bases sitting between them. The repertoire was sequenced with immunoSEQ multiplex PCR; TCRdb's copy has only in-frame clones and lacks some. The table includes some 640,000 clones, about 89% detected once. Only a few counts were recorded for this clone. Treatment defined: some 20 received Ad26.COV2.S at low or high dose, single or two shots; five or six received placebo; per-sample allocation not given. Sampling took place 63 days after the first vaccine or placebo injection.

The chain has TRBV6-5 and TRBJ2-1; D is ambiguous. The source is a person aged 18-65 years who received the Ad26.COV2.S COVID-19 vaccine or a placebo. Sample: peripheral blood, taken in a trial of Ad26.COV2.S vaccine versus placebo. In DNA form, the CDR3 reads TGTGCCAGCAGAAGATTCTCCTACAATGAGCAGTTCTTC. It codes for CASRRFSYNEQFF.